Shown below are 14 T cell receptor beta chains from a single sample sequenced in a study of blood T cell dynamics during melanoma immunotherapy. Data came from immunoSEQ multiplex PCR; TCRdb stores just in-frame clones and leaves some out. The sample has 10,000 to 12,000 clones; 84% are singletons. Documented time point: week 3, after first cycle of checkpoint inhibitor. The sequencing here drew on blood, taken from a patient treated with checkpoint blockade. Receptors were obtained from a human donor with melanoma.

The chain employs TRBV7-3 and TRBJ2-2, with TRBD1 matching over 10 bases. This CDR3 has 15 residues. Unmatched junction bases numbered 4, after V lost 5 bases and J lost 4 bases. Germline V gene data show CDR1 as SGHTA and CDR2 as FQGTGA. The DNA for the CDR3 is TGTGCCAGCAGCAGGGACAGGGGTGGCACCGGGGAGCTGTTTTTT. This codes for CASSRDRGGTGELFF.

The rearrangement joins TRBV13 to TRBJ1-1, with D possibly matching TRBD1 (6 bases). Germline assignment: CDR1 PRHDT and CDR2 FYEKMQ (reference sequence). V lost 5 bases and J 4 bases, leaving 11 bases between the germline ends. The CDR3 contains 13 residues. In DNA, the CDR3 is TGTGCCAGCAGCGAGACAGGACGCACTGAAGCTTTCTTT. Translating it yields CASSETGRTEAFF.

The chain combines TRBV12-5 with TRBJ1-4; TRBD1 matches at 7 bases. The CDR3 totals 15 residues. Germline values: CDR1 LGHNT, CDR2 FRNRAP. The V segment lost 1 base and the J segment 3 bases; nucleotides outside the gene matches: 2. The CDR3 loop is CASGLGDRANEKLFF. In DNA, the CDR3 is TGTGCTAGTGGTTTGGGAGACAGGGCTAATGAAAAACTGTTTTTT. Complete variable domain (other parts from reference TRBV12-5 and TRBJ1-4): DARVTQTPRHKVTEMGQEVTMRCQPILGHNTVFWYRQTMMQGLELLAYFRNRAPLDDSGMPKDRFSAEMPDATLATLKIQPSEPRDSAVYFCASGLGDRANEKLFFGSGTQLSVL.

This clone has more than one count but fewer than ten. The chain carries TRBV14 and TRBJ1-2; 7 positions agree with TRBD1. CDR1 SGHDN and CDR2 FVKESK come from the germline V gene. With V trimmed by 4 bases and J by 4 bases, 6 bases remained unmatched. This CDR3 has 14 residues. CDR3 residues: CASSPRDRAYGYTF. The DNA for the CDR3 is TGTGCCAGCAGCCCCCGAGACAGGGCCTATGGCTACACCTTC.

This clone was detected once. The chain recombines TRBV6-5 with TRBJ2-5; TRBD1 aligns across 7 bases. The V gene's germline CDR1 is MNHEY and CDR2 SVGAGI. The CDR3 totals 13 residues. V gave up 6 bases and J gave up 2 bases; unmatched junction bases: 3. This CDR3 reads CASRLQGQETQYF. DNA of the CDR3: TGTGCCAGCAGGTTACAGGGGCAAGAGACCCAGTACTTC.

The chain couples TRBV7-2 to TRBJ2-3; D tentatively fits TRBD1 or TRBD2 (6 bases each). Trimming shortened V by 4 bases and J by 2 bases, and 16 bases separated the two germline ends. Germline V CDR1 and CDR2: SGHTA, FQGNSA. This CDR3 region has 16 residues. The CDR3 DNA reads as TGTGCCAGCAGCTCCGGGGGCCGGGGGTTCACAGATACGCAGTATTTT. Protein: CASSSGGRGFTDTQYF.

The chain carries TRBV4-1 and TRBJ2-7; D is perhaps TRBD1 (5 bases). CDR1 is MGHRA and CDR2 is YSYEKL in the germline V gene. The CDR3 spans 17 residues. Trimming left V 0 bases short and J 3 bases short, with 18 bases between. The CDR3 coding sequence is TGCGCCAGCAGCCAAGATAATGCCCAGGACACCCTCTACGAGCAGTACTTC. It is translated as CASSQDNAQDTLYEQYF.

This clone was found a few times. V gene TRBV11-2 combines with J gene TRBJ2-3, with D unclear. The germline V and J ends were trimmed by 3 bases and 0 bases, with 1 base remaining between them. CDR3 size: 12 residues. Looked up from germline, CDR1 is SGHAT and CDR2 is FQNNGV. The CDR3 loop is CASSFSTDTQYF. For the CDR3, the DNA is TGTGCCAGCAGCTTCAGCACAGATACGCAGTATTTT.

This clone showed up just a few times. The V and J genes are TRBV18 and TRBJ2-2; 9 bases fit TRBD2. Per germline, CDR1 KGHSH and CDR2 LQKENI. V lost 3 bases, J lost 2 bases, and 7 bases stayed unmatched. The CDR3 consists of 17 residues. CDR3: CASSPSQTSGNTGELFF. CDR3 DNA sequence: TGTGCCAGCTCACCTAGCCAGACTAGCGGAAACACCGGGGAGCTGTTTTTT.

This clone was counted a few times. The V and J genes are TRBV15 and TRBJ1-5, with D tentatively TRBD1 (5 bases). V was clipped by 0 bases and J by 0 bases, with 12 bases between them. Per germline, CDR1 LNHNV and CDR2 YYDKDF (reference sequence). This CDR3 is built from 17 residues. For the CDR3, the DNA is TGTGCCACCAGCAGAGAGGGGCAGGGTCATAGCAATCAGCCCCAGCATTTT. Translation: CATSREGQGHSNQPQHF.

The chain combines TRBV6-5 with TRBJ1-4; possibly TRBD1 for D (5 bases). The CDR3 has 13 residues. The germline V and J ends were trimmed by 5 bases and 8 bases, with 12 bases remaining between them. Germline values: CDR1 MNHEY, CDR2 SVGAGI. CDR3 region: CASSLGREEKLFF. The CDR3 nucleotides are TGTGCCAGCAGTCTGGGACGTGAGGAAAAACTGTTTTTT.

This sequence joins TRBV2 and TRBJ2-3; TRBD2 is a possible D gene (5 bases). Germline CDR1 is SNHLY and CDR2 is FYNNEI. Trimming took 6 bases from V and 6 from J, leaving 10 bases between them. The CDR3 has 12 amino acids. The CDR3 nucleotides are TGTGCCAGCAGCTGGGAGACCGATACGCAGTATTTT. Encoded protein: CASSWETDTQYF.

DNA for the CDR3: TGTGCCAGCAGTCGAACCTCTGGGGCCAACGTCCTGACTTTC. It specifies CASSRTSGANVLTF. The rearrangement links TRBV6-1 to TRBJ2-6, with D unresolved. Germline-derived CDR1 and CDR2 are MNHNS and SASEGT. The CDR3 sequence is 14 residues long. V lost 5 bases and J lost 0, with 5 bases in between.

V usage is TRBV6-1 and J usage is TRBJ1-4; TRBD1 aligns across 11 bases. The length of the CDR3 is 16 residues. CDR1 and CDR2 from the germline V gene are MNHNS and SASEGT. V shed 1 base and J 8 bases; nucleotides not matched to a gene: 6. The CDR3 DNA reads TGTGCCAGCAGTGAAGTAGGGGGACAGGGGGGCGAAAAACTGTTTTTT. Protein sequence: CASSEVGGQGGEKLFF.